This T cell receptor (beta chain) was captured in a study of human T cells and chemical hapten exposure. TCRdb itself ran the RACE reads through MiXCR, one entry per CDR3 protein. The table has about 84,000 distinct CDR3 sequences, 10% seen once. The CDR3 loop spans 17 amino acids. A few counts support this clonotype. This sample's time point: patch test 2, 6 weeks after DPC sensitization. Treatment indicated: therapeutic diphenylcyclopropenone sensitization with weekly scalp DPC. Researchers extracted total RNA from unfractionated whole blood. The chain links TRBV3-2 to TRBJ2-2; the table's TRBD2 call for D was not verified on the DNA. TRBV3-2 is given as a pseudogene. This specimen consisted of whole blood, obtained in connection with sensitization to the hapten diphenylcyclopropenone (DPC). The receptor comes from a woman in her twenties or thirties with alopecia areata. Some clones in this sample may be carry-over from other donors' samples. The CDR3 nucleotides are TGTGCCAGCAGCCAAGAGGGTAGCGGGACGAACACCGGGGAGCTGTTTTTT. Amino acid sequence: CASSQEGSGTNTGELFF.